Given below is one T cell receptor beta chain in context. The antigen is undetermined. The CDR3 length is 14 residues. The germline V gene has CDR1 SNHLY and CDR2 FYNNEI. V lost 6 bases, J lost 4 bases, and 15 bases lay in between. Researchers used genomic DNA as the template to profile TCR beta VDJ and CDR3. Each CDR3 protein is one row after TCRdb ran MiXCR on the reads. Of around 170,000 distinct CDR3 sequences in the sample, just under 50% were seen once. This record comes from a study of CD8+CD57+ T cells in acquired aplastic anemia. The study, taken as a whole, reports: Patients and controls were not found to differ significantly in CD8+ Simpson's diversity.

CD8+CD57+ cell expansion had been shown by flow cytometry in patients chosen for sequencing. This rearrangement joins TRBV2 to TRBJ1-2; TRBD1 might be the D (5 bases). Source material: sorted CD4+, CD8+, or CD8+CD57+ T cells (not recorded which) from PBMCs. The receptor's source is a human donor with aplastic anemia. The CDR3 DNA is TGTGCCAGCAGCGCAGGGTACCCAGGCTATGGCTACACCTTC. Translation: CASSAGYPGYGYTF.